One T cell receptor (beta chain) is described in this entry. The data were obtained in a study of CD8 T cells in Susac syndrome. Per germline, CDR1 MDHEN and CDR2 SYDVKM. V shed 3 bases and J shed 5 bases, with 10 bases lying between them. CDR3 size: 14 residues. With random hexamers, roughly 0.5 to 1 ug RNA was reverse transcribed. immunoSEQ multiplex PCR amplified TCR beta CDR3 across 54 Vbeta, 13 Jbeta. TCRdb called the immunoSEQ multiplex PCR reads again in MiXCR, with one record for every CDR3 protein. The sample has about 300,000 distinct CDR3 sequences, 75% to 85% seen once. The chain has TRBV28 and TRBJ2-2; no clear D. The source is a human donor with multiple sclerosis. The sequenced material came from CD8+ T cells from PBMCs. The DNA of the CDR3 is TGTGCCAGCAGTTTGCCAACCACGACCGGGGAGCTGTTTTTT. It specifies CASSLPTTTGELFF.